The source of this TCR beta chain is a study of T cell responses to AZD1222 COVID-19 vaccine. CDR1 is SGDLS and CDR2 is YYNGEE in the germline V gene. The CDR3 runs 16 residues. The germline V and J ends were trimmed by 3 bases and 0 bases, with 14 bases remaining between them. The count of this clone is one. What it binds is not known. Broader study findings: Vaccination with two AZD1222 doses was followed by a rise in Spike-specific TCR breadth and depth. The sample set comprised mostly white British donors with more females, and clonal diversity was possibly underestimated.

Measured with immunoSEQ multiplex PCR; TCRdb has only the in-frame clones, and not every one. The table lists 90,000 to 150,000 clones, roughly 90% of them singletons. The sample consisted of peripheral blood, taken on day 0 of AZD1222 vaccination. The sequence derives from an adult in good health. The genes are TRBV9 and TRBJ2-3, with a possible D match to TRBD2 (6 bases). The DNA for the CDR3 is TGTGCCAGCAGCGCACTCGGGGGAACTAGCACAGATACGCAGTATTTT. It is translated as CASSALGGTSTDTQYF.